The 2 T cell receptor beta chains in this list originate from one sample, sequenced in a study of T-cell reconstitution after alpha-beta-depleted transplantation in children. Unique molecular identifiers were used to barcode this TCRbeta library. One entry per CDR3 protein, called by TCRdb with MiXCR from the PCR reads. The sample includes almost 500,000 distinct CDR3 sequences, about 12% of them seen just once. Sequenced material: PBMCs from the stem cell graft donor, taken from the stem cell graft. These receptors originate from a human donor who donated a stem cell graft to a child with combined immunodeficiency.

The chain couples TRBV7-9 to TRBJ1-6; D is possibly TRBD1 (6 bases). CDR1 and CDR2 (germline): SEHNR, FQNEAQ (reference sequence). The CDR3 runs to 15 residues. Trimming removed 5 bases at V and 8 bases at J, with 16 bases between. The CDR3 protein is CASSPSGTSDSPLHF. CDR3 coding DNA: TGTGCCAGCAGCCCCTCCGGGACATCGGATTCACCCCTCCACTTT.

This clonotype has at least ten counts. The chain recombines TRBV28 with TRBJ2-7; 8 nucleotides align to TRBD2. Germline V lookup: CDR1 MDHEN, CDR2 SYDVKM. CDR3 size: 14 residues. After removal of 8 bases from V and 4 bases from J, the junction contained 10 bases not matched to a gene. The CDR3 nucleotides are TGTGCCAGCCGCTTAGCGGGACCGAGTTACGAGCAGTACTTC. Its translation is CASRLAGPSYEQYF.